The entry below describes one T cell receptor beta chain. The sample belongs to a study of blood T cell repertoires in COVID-19. At the level of the study: Whether acute or convalescent, the COVID-19 samples came from the United States, Italy and Spain.

The data were produced by immunoSEQ multiplex PCR, yet TCRdb's version contains in-frame clones alone and is incomplete. The table records approximately 260,000 clones, more than 75% of them present only once. The CDR3 covers 12 residues. V lost 5 bases, J lost 5 bases, and 11 bases lay in between. Germline values: CDR1 SGHRS, CDR2 YFSETQ. This study enrolled people aged about 18 to 95 from about two dozen US geographic areas. Self-reported history from a screening survey and questionnaire set each donor's cohort. The chain uses TRBV5-1 and TRBJ2-7, with a possible D match to TRBD2 (5 bases). Material for sequencing was PBMCs or T cells enriched from blood (not recorded which). This receptor was obtained from a woman aged 35 to 49 with acute COVID-19. The CDR3 region has the DNA TGCGCCAGCAGTTACACCGGGAACGAGCAGTACTTC. This encodes CASSYTGNEQYF.